The clone carrying this T cell receptor (beta chain) was seen a handful of times. The antigen remains undetermined. The record originates from a study of T cells in localized non-small cell lung cancer. Overall study results and limits: Higher blood T cell density went with longer overall survival. Maximal T cell clonality occurred in uninvolved adjacent lung, with tumor ranking below it. Heterogeneity stays possible, as sequencing covered only one tumor region. For the top 100 tumor clones, a median around 61 also appeared in adjacent lung.

Data came from immunoSEQ multiplex PCR; TCRdb stores just in-frame clones and leaves some out. The table includes fewer than 12,000 clones, 70% to 80% detected once. Trimming took off 0 bases at V and 7 bases at J, with 6 bases between the two ends. This CDR3 contains 11 residues. The germline V gene encodes CDR1 DFQATT and CDR2 SNEGSKA (reference sequence). The receptor was isolated from a male donor at least 60 years old with stage I lung adenocarcinoma. The sample consisted of peripheral blood, taken before any cancer treatment. This chain joins TRBV20-1 and TRBJ1-2; D unresolved. The CDR3 DNA sequence: TGCAGTGCTAGAGACCGTAGTGGCTACACCTTC. Protein: CSARDRSGYTF.